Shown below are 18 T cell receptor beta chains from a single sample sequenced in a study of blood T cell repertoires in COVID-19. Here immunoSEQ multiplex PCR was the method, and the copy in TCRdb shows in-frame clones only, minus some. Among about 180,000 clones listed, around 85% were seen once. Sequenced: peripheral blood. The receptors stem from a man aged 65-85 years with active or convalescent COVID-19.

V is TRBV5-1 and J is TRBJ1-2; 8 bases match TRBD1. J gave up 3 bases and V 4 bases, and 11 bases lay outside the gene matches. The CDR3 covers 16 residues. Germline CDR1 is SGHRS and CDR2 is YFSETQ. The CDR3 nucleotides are TGCGCCAGCAGCCCTCGGACAGGGTGGAATTACTATGGCTACACCTTC. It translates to CASSPRTGWNYYGYTF.

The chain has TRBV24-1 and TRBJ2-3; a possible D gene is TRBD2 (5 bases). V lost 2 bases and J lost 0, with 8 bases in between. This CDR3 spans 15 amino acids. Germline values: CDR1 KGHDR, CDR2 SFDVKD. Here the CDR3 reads CATSDSKRSTDTQYF. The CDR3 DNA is TGTGCCACCAGTGATTCTAAGCGGAGCACAGATACGCAGTATTTT.

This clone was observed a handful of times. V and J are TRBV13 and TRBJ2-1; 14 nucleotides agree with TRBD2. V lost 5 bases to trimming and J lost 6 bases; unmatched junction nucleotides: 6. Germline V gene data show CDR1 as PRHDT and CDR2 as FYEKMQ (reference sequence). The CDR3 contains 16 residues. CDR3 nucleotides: TGTGCCAGCAGCGTATCGACTAGCGGGAGGGCCAATGAGCAGTTCTTC. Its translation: CASSVSTSGRANEQFF.

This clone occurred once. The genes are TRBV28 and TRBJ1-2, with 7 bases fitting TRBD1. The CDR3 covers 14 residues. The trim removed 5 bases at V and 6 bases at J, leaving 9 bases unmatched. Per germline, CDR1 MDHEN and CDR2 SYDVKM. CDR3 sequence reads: CASSLGTVSHGYTF. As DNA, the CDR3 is TGTGCCAGCAGTCTCGGGACAGTATCTCATGGCTACACCTTC.

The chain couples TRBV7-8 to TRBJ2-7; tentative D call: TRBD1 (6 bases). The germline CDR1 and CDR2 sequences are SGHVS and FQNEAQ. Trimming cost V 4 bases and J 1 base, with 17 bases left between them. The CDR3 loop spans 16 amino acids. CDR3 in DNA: TGTGCCAGCAGCTGGAAAAATGGGGACACTTCCTACGAGCAGTACTTC. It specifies CASSWKNGDTSYEQYF.

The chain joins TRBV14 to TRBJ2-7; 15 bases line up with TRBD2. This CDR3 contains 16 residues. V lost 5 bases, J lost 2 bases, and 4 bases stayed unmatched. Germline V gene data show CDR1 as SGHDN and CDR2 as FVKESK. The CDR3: CASSMGLAGGPYEQYF. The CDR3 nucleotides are TGTGCCAGCAGCATGGGACTAGCGGGAGGCCCCTACGAGCAGTACTTC.

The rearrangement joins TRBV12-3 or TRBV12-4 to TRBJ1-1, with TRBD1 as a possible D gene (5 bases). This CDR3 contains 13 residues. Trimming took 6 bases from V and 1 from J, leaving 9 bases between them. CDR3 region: CASRERGNTEAFF. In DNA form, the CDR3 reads TGTGCCAGCAGGGAAAGGGGGAACACTGAAGCTTTCTTT.

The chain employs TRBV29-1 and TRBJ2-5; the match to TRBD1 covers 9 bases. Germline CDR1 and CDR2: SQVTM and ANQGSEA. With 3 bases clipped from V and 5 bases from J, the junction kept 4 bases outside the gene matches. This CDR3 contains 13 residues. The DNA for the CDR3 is TGCAGCGTTGATCGGGACAGGGCGGAGACCCAGTACTTC. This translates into CSVDRDRAETQYF.

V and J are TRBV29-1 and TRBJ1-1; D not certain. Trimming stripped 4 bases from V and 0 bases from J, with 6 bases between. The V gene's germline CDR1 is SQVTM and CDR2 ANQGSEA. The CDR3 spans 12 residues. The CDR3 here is CSVAPVNTEAFF. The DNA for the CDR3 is TGCAGCGTTGCACCGGTGAACACTGAAGCTTTCTTT.

The CDR3 coding sequence is TGTGCCAGCAGCTTGGTCCGCCAATCCGGGACAGCCTATGGCTACACCTTC. Its translation is CASSLVRQSGTAYGYTF. V usage is TRBV5-5 and J usage is TRBJ1-2, with 7 nucleotides matching TRBD1. Per germline, CDR1 SGHKS and CDR2 YYEKEE (reference sequence). V was pared by 0 bases and J by 4 bases, with 12 bases of the junction left unmatched. This CDR3 region has 17 residues.

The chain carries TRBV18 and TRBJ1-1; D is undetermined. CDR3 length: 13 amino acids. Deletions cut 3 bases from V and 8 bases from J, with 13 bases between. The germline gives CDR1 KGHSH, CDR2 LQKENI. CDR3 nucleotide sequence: TGTGCCAGCTCACCCCCCGAACGGGGAGAAGCTTTCTTT. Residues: CASSPPERGEAFF.

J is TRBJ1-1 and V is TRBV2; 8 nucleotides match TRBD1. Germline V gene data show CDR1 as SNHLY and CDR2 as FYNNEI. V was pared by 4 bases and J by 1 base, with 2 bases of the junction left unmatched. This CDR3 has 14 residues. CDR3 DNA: TGTGCCAGCAGTGTCGACAGGGGGAACACTGAAGCTTTCTTT. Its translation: CASSVDRGNTEAFF.

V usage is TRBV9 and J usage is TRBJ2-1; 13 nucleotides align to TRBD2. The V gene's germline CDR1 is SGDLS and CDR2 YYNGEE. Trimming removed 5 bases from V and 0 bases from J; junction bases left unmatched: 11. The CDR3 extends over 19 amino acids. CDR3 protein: CASSSRTSGGFSSYNEQFF. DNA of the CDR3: TGTGCCAGCAGTTCCAGGACTAGCGGGGGCTTCAGCTCCTACAATGAGCAGTTCTTC.

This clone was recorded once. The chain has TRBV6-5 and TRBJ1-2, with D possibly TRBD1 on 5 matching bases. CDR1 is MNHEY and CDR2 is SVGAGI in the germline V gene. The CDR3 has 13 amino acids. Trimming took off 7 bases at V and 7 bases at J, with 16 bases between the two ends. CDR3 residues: CASNTRDSAGYTF. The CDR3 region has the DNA TGTGCCAGCAATACCAGGGATTCGGCTGGCTACACCTTC.

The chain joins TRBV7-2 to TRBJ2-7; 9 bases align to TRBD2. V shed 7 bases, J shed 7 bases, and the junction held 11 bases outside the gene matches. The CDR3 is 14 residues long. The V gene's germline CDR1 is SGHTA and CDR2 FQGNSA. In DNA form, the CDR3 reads TGTGCCAGCAATGGGGCGGGAGGGCCAAGAGAGCAGTACTTC. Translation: CASNGAGGPREQYF.

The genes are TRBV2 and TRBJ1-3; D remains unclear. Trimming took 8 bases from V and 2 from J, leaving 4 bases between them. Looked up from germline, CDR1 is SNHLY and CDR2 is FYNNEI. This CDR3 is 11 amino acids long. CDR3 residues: CASYTGNTIYF. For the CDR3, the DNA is TGTGCCAGCTACACTGGAAACACCATATATTTT.

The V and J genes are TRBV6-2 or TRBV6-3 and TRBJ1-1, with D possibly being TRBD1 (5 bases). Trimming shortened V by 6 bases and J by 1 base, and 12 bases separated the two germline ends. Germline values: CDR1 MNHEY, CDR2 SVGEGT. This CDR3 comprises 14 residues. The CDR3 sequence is CASSDRVRNTEAFF. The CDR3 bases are TGTGCCAGCAGCGACAGAGTTAGGAACACTGAAGCTTTCTTT.

This CDR3 reads CASSAGSETQYF. As DNA, the CDR3 is TGTGCCAGCAGTGCCGGGAGTGAGACCCAGTACTTC. The rearrangement uses TRBV2 and TRBJ2-5; weak D call: TRBD2 (6 bases). From germline, CDR1 is SNHLY and CDR2 FYNNEI. V was pared by 4 bases and J by 5 bases, with 8 bases between. CDR3 length: 12 amino acids.